These T cell receptor beta chains were read from a single sample in a study of cytomegalovirus exposure and HLA in healthy donors. Generated by immunoSEQ multiplex PCR, the TCRdb table keeps only in-frame clones and is missing some. The top ten clones hold 5% to 5.5% of a sample with some 150,000 clones, approximately 80% of them seen once. Sequencing was performed on PBMCs. Source of these receptors: a male donor in good health and CMV-seronegative. Each CDR3 is given with its conserved first and last residue. Each record gives: V gene, J gene, CDR3 protein.

>TRBV6-6|TRBJ1-1
CASSGGGTEAFF
>TRBV4-2|TRBJ1-1
CASSEDLQGQGETEAFF
>TRBV6-6|TRBJ1-5
CASSYNAGSNQPQHF
>TRBV7-8|TRBJ2-7
CASSAEWDRVYEQYF
>TRBV7-8|TRBJ1-1
CASSLGQGTEAFF
>TRBV7-2|TRBJ1-1
CASSLVHPGTEAFF
>TRBV5-1|TRBJ1-3
CASSWEPGQGGNTIYF
>TRBV11-2|TRBJ2-7
CASSLGHNEQYF
>TRBV18|TRBJ2-3
CASSRGLAGLTDTQYF
>TRBV29-1|TRBJ1-4
CSVGQGAEEKLFF
>TRBV14|TRBJ2-7
CASNPMAGPIYEQYF
>TRBV2|TRBJ2-2
CASSELLAGSTGELFF
>TRBV27|TRBJ2-7
CASSRTSGVTYEQYF
>TRBV7-7|TRBJ2-1
CASSPGLAGVNEQFF
>TRBV5-1|TRBJ2-5
CASSPRAGHETQYF